Each of the 30 T cell receptor beta chains below was sequenced from the same sample in a study of tumor and adjacent non-tumor tissue in lung cancer. RNA was extracted from bulk tissue without any cell sorting. The normal lung tissue was taken more than 3 cm from the tumor edge. A modified ARM-PCR protocol with three rounds of nested PCR amplified TCRbeta. TCRdb called the multiplex PCR reads again in MiXCR, with one record for every CDR3 protein. The sample lists roughly 74,000 distinct CDR3 sequences; approximately 82% were seen once. The sequenced sample consisted of distant non-tumor lung tissue. These receptors came from a man in his 70s with non-small cell lung cancer.

With respect to this clonotype: One junction end does not reproduce the germline sequence, and a read error may be involved. The chain carries TRBV10-2 and TRBJ1-6; no definite D call. CDR3 length: 16 residues. CDR1 and CDR2 from the germline V gene are WSHSY and SAAADI. DNA of the CDR3: TGCGCCATCAGCTCACAATTGGGCGTTAATAATTCACCACTCCACTTT. It specifies CAISSQLGVNNSPLHF.

Points on this clonotype: One junction end disagrees with the germline gene, perhaps due to a read error. The chain carries TRBV5-4 and TRBJ2-1; D may be TRBD1 (6 bases). CDR3 size: 14 residues. Germline V gene data show CDR1 as SGHNT and CDR2 as YYREEE (reference sequence). The CDR3 nucleotides are TGTACCAGCAGCGCGAGGACAGTTGTAAATAAGCAGTTCTTC. Protein product: CTSSARTVVNKQFF.

Notes on this clonotype: One end of the junction varies from germline; a read error may be responsible. This chain uses TRBV6-5 with TRBJ2-3; 9 bases agree with TRBD1. The CDR3 spans 14 residues. Germline lookup yields CDR1 MNHEY and CDR2 SVGAGI. This CDR3 reads CTSSGDRVADTRYF. The CDR3 region has the DNA TGTACCAGCAGTGGGGACAGGGTCGCAGATACGCGGTATTTT.

As to this clonotype: A much larger clone sits a single nucleotide away, making a read error possible. J is TRBJ1-1 and V is TRBV6-5; 9 nucleotides match TRBD1. Germline V gives CDR1 MNHEY, CDR2 SVGAGI. The CDR3 sequence is 15 residues long. In DNA, the CDR3 is TGTGCCAGCAGTGCCCGACAGGGGGTGAACACTGGAGCTTTCTTT. It specifies CASSARQGVNTGAFF.

In the case of this clonotype: The junction differs from germline at one of its ends, possibly a read error. The chain links TRBV24-1 to TRBJ1-5; 7 bases are shared with TRBD1. In germline, CDR1 is KGHDR, CDR2 SFDVKD. This CDR3 comprises 18 residues. CDR3 nucleotide sequence: TGTGCCACCAGTGACGGACAGGCAAAGCCCAACCAAGGGCAGCCCCAACATTTT. It yields the protein CATSDGQAKPNQGQPQHF.

The chain uses TRBV5-6 and TRBJ1-6; D ambiguous. Trimming removed 0 bases at V and 14 bases at J, with 12 bases between. The CDR3 contains 13 residues. Per the germline V gene, CDR1 is SGHDT and CDR2 is YYEEEE. The CDR3 reads CASSLGVNSSLHF. The CDR3, as DNA: TGTGCCAGCAGCTTGGGCGTCAATTCGTCCCTCCACTTT. Supplemented by reference TRBV5-6 and TRBJ1-6, the full variable domain reads DAGVTQSPTHLIKTRGQQVTLRCSPKSGHDTVSWYQQALGQGPQFIFQYYEEEERQRGNFPDRFSGHQFPNYSSELNVNALLLGDSALYLCASSLGVNSSLHFGNGTRLTVT.

The chain couples TRBV7-8 to TRBJ2-7; 7 positions match TRBD2. CDR1 SGHVS and CDR2 FQNEAQ come from the germline V gene. The CDR3 is 16 residues long. V lost 2 bases and J lost 2; bases outside the gene matches: 9. The CDR3 sequence is CASSLRSGRAAYEQYF. The CDR3 DNA follows: TGTGCCAGCAGCTTAAGGTCGGGGAGGGCGGCCTACGAGCAGTACTTC.

This chain joins TRBV6-2 or TRBV6-3 and TRBJ2-1; TRBD1 might be the D (6 bases). The ends were cut back, 1 base at V and 9 bases at J, with 16 bases in the middle. This CDR3 spans 15 amino acids. Germline V gene sequence: CDR1 MNHEY, CDR2 SVGEGT. In DNA form, the CDR3 reads TGTGCCAGCAGTTACTTCTCAGGGGATCGGAGTGAGCAGTTCTTC. Translating gives CASSYFSGDRSEQFF.

Details on this clonotype: One end of the junction does not line up with germline, which may come from a read error. The chain joins TRBV11-3 to TRBJ2-2; 7 positions match TRBD2. The CDR3 is made up of 17 amino acids. Germline CDR1 reads SGHNT; CDR2 reads YENEEA. In DNA form, the CDR3 reads TGTGTCAGCAGCTTAGGGGTGACTAGCCTTAACACCGGGGAGCTGTTTTTT. Translating it yields CVSSLGVTSLNTGELFF.

Turning to this clonotype: Sequence at one end of the junction differs from germline and may be a read error. J is TRBJ2-7 and V is TRBV11-2; the D gene is possibly TRBD1 (6 bases). From germline, CDR1 is SGHAT and CDR2 FQNNGV. The CDR3 sequence is 15 residues long. CDR3 sequence reads: CTSSLDQGTPYERYF. The CDR3 coding sequence is TGTACCAGTAGCTTAGATCAGGGGACCCCCTACGAGCGGTACTTC.

Concerning this clonotype: A junction end diverges from the germline sequence, so it may reflect a read error. V usage is TRBV11-1 and J usage is TRBJ2-7, with D possibly TRBD1 on 5 matching bases. CDR3 size: 14 residues. CDR1 SGHAT and CDR2 FQDESV come from the germline V gene (reference sequence). The CDR3 nucleotides are TGTGCCAACAGCTTCAGGGAAACGACCTACGTGCAGTACTTC. Its translation is CANSFRETTYVQYF.

Notes on this clonotype: Compared with germline, one end of the junction differs, possibly owing to a read error. The chain links TRBV11-3 to TRBJ2-7; no reliable D call. The germline V gene has CDR1 SGHNT and CDR2 YENEEA. The CDR3 sequence is 14 residues long. CDR3 sequence: CASNLGYGYHEQYF. The CDR3 bases are TGTGCCAGCAACTTAGGCTACGGGTACCACGAGCAGTACTTC.

This clonotype was seen ten or more times. This rearrangement joins TRBV6-6 to TRBJ1-2; no clear D gene. CDR1 and CDR2 from the germline V gene are MNHNY and SVGAGI (reference sequence). Deletions cut 2 bases from V and 2 bases from J, with 6 bases between. The CDR3 is 13 amino acids. CDR3 in DNA: TGTGCCAGCAGTTACGGGCAGAACTATGGCTACACCTTC. It codes for CASSYGQNYGYTF.

To note about this clonotype: The junction does not match germline at one end; this may be a read error. The genes are TRBV12-3 or TRBV12-4 and TRBJ2-3; D is undetermined. This CDR3 is built from 14 residues. The CDR3 bases are TGTGCCAGCAGTTTGGACCAACCCAGTTCGAGGCAGTGTTTT. Translation: CASSLDQPSSRQCF.

The chain uses TRBV12-3 or TRBV12-4 and TRBJ2-5; no definite D call. CDR3 length equals 14 residues. V was trimmed by 6 bases and J by 11 bases, leaving 22 bases between them. The CDR3 DNA reads as TGTGCCAGCAGCGTATTAGAGATACAAGAGAATCAGTACTTC. Its translation: CASSVLEIQENQYF.

Details on this clonotype: This likely comes from a read error, as the CDR3 has no conserved phenylalanine or tryptophan at its end. The chain couples TRBV6-2 or TRBV6-3 to TRBJ2-3; weak D call: TRBD2 (6 bases). Germline loops: CDR1 MNHEY, CDR2 SVGEGT. CDR3 length: 13 amino acids. The CDR3 loop reads CASGYSGADTQYS. The CDR3 nucleotides are TGTGCCAGCGGTTACTCGGGAGCAGATACGCAGTATTCT.

This clonotype was counted a single time. The chain has TRBV28 and TRBJ1-6, with TRBD1 identical over 9 bases. Trimming at V came to 4 bases and at J to 8 bases, leaving 9 bases not matched to a gene. Germline V gene sequence: CDR1 MDHEN, CDR2 SYDVKM. The CDR3 runs to 16 residues. Here the CDR3 reads CASSSPGTGFDSPLHF. CDR3 in DNA: TGTGCCAGCAGTTCCCCCGGGACAGGGTTTGATTCACCCCTCCACTTT.

At least ten counts were recorded for this clonotype. The chain employs TRBV20-1 and TRBJ2-7; D call uncertain. V was shortened by 6 bases and J by 1 base, with 7 bases between the two germline ends. This CDR3 is 11 amino acids long. Germline values: CDR1 DFQATT, CDR2 SNEGSKA (reference sequence). CDR3 loop: CSALLSYEQYF. CDR3 bases: TGCAGTGCACTCTTATCCTACGAGCAGTACTTC.

Note on this clonotype: The junction departs from the called germline gene at one end, perhaps through a read error. This chain connects TRBV6-5 to TRBJ2-1; D might be TRBD1 (5 bases). The CDR3 is 16 residues long. The germline V gene has CDR1 MNHEY and CDR2 SVGAGI. DNA of the CDR3: TGTACCAGCAGTTACGGAGTAGGGGATTACTACAATGAGCAGTTCTTC. Translated, it gives CTSSYGVGDYYNEQFF.

This chain uses TRBV6-6 with TRBJ1-2, with D possibly being TRBD1 (6 bases). The CDR3 runs 14 residues. Trimming left V 6 bases short and J 9 bases short, with 20 bases between. Germline V lookup: CDR1 MNHNY, CDR2 SVGAGI (reference sequence). In DNA form, the CDR3 reads TGTGCCAGCAGCCATAGACAGGTCTCATGGCGCTACACCTTC. Amino acid sequence: CASSHRQVSWRYTF.

About this clonotype itself: A read error may be the cause here, since a much bigger clone is one base away. This chain uses TRBV12-3 or TRBV12-4 with TRBJ1-2, with D maybe TRBD1 (6 bases). This CDR3 is 15 amino acids long. This chain's CDR3 is CTSSPAGTPNYGYTF. CDR3 in DNA: TGTACCAGCAGTCCGGCCGGGACACCAAACTATGGCTACACCTTC.

Comments on this clonotype: The junction and the germline gene differ at one end; a read error may be behind it. This chain joins TRBV12-3 or TRBV12-4 and TRBJ1-1; 8 nucleotides line up with TRBD1. This CDR3 has 15 residues. The CDR3 is CASSFSGDRNTEAFF. The CDR3 bases are TGTGCCAGCAGTTTTTCCGGGGACAGGAACACTGAGGCTTTCTTT.

This clonotype was observed a single time. At one of its ends the junction is not consistent with the germline gene, which may arise from a read error. CDR3 sequence reads: CASSIDRGTYNEHFF. CDR3 DNA sequence: TGCGCCAGCAGCATCGACAGGGGGACATACAATGAGCACTTCTTC. V gene TRBV11-3 combines with J gene TRBJ2-1; TRBD1 aligns across 9 bases. The V gene's germline CDR1 is SGHNT and CDR2 YENEEA. The CDR3 extends over 15 amino acids.

About this clonotype itself: This may be a read error, as it is one base from a much larger clone. The chain uses TRBV5-6 and TRBJ2-2; D might be TRBD1 (6 bases). The CDR3 consists of 15 residues. Looked up from germline, CDR1 is SGHDT and CDR2 is YYEEEE. The CDR3 nucleotides are TGTGCCAGCCACGATCAGGGGCGGAACACCCGGGAGCTGTTTTTT. Translation: CASHDQGRNTRELFF. The full variable domain, with the rest looked up from reference TRBV5-6 and TRBJ2-2, is DAGVTQSPTHLIKTRGQQVTLRCSPKSGHDTVSWYQQALGQGPQFIFQYYEEEERQRGNFPDRFSGHQFPNYSSELNVNALLLGDSALYLCASHDQGRNTRELFFGEGSRLTVL.

Regarding this clonotype: A much larger clone differs from this one at a single base, so this may be a read error. This chain connects TRBV7-8 to TRBJ1-5, with D tentatively TRBD1 (6 bases). This CDR3 region has 14 residues. The germline V gene has CDR1 SGHVS and CDR2 FQNEAQ. The CDR3 region is CASSLVGGNQPHHF. CDR3 DNA sequence: TGTGCCAGCAGCTTAGTAGGGGGTAATCAGCCCCATCATTTT.

As for this clonotype: The final CDR3 position lacks the conserved phenylalanine or tryptophan, pointing to a likely read error. This chain uses TRBV5-1 with TRBJ2-3, with unresolved D. The germline V gene encodes CDR1 SGHRS and CDR2 YFSETQ. Deletions cut 3 bases from V and 1 base from J, with 6 bases between. CDR3 length: 13 amino acids. Here the CDR3 reads CASSSWGTDTQYC. CDR3 nucleotides: TGCGCCAGCAGCTCATGGGGCACAGATACGCAGTATTGT.

The chain links TRBV5-1 to TRBJ1-3, with D perhaps TRBD1 (5 bases). Between the trimmed V and J ends, which lost 5 bases and 6 bases, there was a span of 15 bases. CDR1 SGHRS and CDR2 YFSETQ come from the germline V gene. The CDR3 length is 14 residues. The CDR3 is CASSYRDGENTIYF. The CDR3 DNA follows: TGCGCCAGCAGTTACCGGGACGGGGAAAACACCATATATTTT.

CDR3 protein: CSAKPYPQTVQETQYF. The CDR3 coding sequence is TGCAGCGCAAAGCCCTACCCCCAGACAGTTCAAGAGACCCAGTACTTC. The chain carries TRBV29-1 and TRBJ2-5; D perhaps matches TRBD1 (5 bases). The CDR3 has 16 residues. Trimming cost V 7 bases and J 2 bases, with 23 bases left between them. CDR1 and CDR2 from the germline V gene are SQVTM and ANQGSEA. The full variable domain, in which reference TRBV29-1 and TRBJ2-5 provide the parts outside the CDR3, is SAVISQKPSRDICQRGTSLTIQCQVDSQVTMMFWYRQQPGQSLTLIATANQGSEATYESGFVIDKFPISRPNLTFSTLTVSNMSPEDSSIYLCSAKPYPQTVQETQYFGPGTRLLVL.

Remarks on this clonotype: This may arise from a read error, as a much more abundant clone is one base away. The chain uses TRBV30 and TRBJ1-5, with 7 bases identical to TRBD1. V lost 5 bases, J lost 11 bases, and 12 bases stayed unmatched. The CDR3 length is 13 residues. Germline V gene data show CDR1 as GTSNPN and CDR2 as SVGIG (reference sequence). This CDR3 reads CAWGTRGLQAQHF. As DNA, the CDR3 is TGTGCCTGGGGCACCAGGGGGTTACAGGCCCAGCATTTT. Supplemented by reference TRBV30 and TRBJ1-5, the full variable domain reads SQTIHQWPATLVQPVGSPLSLECTVEGTSNPNLYWYRQAAGRGLQLLFYSVGIGQISSEVPQNLSASRPQDRQFILSSKKLLLSDSGFYLCAWGTRGLQAQHFGDGTRLSIL.

The V call is TRBV29-1, the J call TRBJ1-2, with D unclear. The CDR3 sequence is 10 residues long. V shed 5 bases and J shed 14 bases, with 15 bases lying between them. Germline V CDR1 and CDR2: SQVTM, ANQGSEA. The CDR3: CSVWTEITTF. CDR3 DNA: TGCAGCGTTTGGACGGAGATTACGACCTTC.